This T cell receptor beta chain emerged from a study of CD8+ T cells in alopecia areata. Notes on the study in general: Persistence in scalp and blood during tofacitinib was observed for many expanded lesional clones.

RNA was isolated and reverse transcribed to cDNA, the sequencing template. Libraries were prepared by immunoSEQ multiplex PCR; TCRdb keeps only in-frame clonotypes and omits some of them. The sample gives 200,000 to 250,000 clones, about 64% of which show up once; around 4.3% is in the top ten. Treatment indicated: oral pan-JAK inhibitor, 5-10 mg twice daily. The count of this clone is one. The antigen remains undetermined. The sequencing used CD4+ T cells sorted from blood, collected at week 4, from a patient treated with tofacitinib. The receptor's source is a human donor with alopecia areata.

In nucleotides, the CDR3 is TGTGCCAGCAGCGTGACTAGCTATACGCAGTATTTT. Encoded protein: CASSVTSYTQYF. The chain uses TRBV5-6 and TRBJ2-3, with TRBD2 matching over 7 bases. Germline lookup yields CDR1 SGHDT and CDR2 YYEEEE. V was pared by 4 bases and J by 7 bases, with 3 bases of the junction left unmatched. This CDR3 is 12 amino acids long. The variable domain in full, with the rest retrieved from reference TRBV5-6 and TRBJ2-3, is DAGVTQSPTHLIKTRGQQVTLRCSPKSGHDTVSWYQQALGQGPQFIFQYYEEEERQRGNFPDRFSGHQFPNYSSELNVNALLLGDSALYLCASSVTSYTQYFGPGTRLTVL.